These T cell receptor beta chains were read from a single sample in a study of T cell responses to AZD1222 COVID-19 vaccine. Generated by immunoSEQ multiplex PCR, the TCRdb table keeps only in-frame clones and is missing some. The table lists about 150,000 clones, around 94% of them singletons. The sample consisted of peripheral blood, taken on day 0 of AZD1222 vaccination. All receptors come from an adult in good health. The conserved cysteine and the conserved F or W are not part of the CDR3 here.

v_call: TRBV3-1/TRBV3-2; j_call: TRBJ2-3; cdr3_aa: ASSPRGSWSIDTQY
v_call: TRBV5-5; j_call: TRBJ1-2; cdr3_aa: ASSLSSGGSYGYT
v_call: TRBV2; j_call: TRBJ1-3; cdr3_aa: ASRPNIVLSGGNTIY
v_call: TRBV4-2; j_call: TRBJ1-2; cdr3_aa: ASSAKDRAGGYT
v_call: TRBV27; j_call: TRBJ2-2; cdr3_aa: ASSERAGELF
v_call: TRBV6-5; j_call: TRBJ2-3; cdr3_aa: ASSSTSVLPQY
v_call: TRBV6-5; j_call: TRBJ1-2; cdr3_aa: ASSYSGGGYGYT
v_call: TRBV3-1/TRBV3-2; j_call: TRBJ2-5; cdr3_aa: ASSRRPWGETQY
v_call: TRBV6-5; j_call: TRBJ1-4; cdr3_aa: ATIDRNNEKLF
v_call: TRBV19; j_call: TRBJ1-1; cdr3_aa: ASSFRGNTEAF
v_call: TRBV6-5; j_call: TRBJ1-2; cdr3_aa: ASSPGLGSYGYT
v_call: TRBV6-4; j_call: TRBJ2-1; cdr3_aa: ASSDSTKLF
v_call: TRBV7-2; j_call: TRBJ2-2; cdr3_aa: ASSTGTYTGELF
v_call: TRBV6-4; j_call: TRBJ1-1; cdr3_aa: ASTKTLNTEAF
v_call: TRBV19; j_call: TRBJ1-5; cdr3_aa: ASSPSPNQPQH
v_call: TRBV12-3/TRBV12-4; j_call: TRBJ1-4; cdr3_aa: ASSLQEKLF
v_call: TRBV5-1; j_call: TRBJ2-2; cdr3_aa: ASGGPATGELF
v_call: TRBV3-1/TRBV3-2; j_call: TRBJ2-2; cdr3_aa: ASASWDTTGELF
v_call: TRBV9; j_call: TRBJ2-5; cdr3_aa: ASSTWDSQETQY
v_call: TRBV7-9; j_call: TRBJ2-2; cdr3_aa: ASSLIGRGYTGELF
v_call: TRBV5-1; j_call: TRBJ2-5; cdr3_aa: ASTQEETQY
v_call: TRBV18; j_call: TRBJ2-1; cdr3_aa: ASSPPKGGEPGNKQF
v_call: TRBV28; j_call: TRBJ1-2; cdr3_aa: ASSFNSGYT
v_call: TRBV4-2; j_call: TRBJ1-5; cdr3_aa: ASSQDPYQPQH
v_call: TRBV27; j_call: TRBJ2-3; cdr3_aa: ASSSGQGSGTDTQY
v_call: TRBV2; j_call: TRBJ1-3; cdr3_aa: ASSADRVADTIY
v_call: TRBV4-3; j_call: TRBJ2-3; cdr3_aa: ASSQEGGHRTDTQY
v_call: TRBV5-4; j_call: TRBJ1-2; cdr3_aa: ASSLSGPKADGYT
v_call: TRBV7-2; j_call: TRBJ2-2; cdr3_aa: ASSLGGEGALTGELF
v_call: TRBV18; j_call: TRBJ2-3; cdr3_aa: ASSPPRTGVSTDTQY
v_call: TRBV10-1; j_call: TRBJ1-2; cdr3_aa: ASQNTGDYGYT
v_call: TRBV5-4; j_call: TRBJ2-5; cdr3_aa: ASSLGGLAGQETQY
v_call: TRBV6-5; j_call: TRBJ1-5; cdr3_aa: ASRGESANQPQH
v_call: TRBV6-2/TRBV6-3; j_call: TRBJ2-3; cdr3_aa: ASSLGTYADTQY
v_call: TRBV6-2/TRBV6-3; j_call: TRBJ2-2; cdr3_aa: ASSITGFTGELF
v_call: TRBV7-9; j_call: TRBJ2-1; cdr3_aa: ASSSGGLAGLNEQF
v_call: TRBV28; j_call: TRBJ2-4; cdr3_aa: ASSSLWTQQGKILAKNIQY
v_call: TRBV12-3/TRBV12-4; j_call: TRBJ1-2; cdr3_aa: ASSPVNGYT
v_call: TRBV5-4; j_call: TRBJ1-2; cdr3_aa: ASSWGQGNYGYT
v_call: TRBV29-1; j_call: TRBJ1-1; cdr3_aa: SVQGQLNTEAF
v_call: TRBV10-3; j_call: TRBJ1-6; cdr3_aa: AIRSGNSPLH